This T cell receptor beta chain was sequenced in a study of T cells after yellow fever vaccination (dated by TCRdb to between 2019 and 2020). At the level of the whole study: Libraries from fractions with low cell numbers were prepared with the SMART-Seq v4 Ultra Low Input RNA kit. Two healthy male donors, one aged 18 to 30 and one aged 30 to 40 years, were included in the cohort. Bulk TCR alpha and beta repertoires were sequenced longitudinally to track T-cell clones before and after primary and booster YFV17D yellow fever vaccination. Blood was collected at multiple timepoints before and after primary and secondary immunization, and bulk PBMC replicates and cell subsets were isolated. General study outcomes and caveats: Computational filtering was required because FACS-sorted repertoires could contain abundant contaminating clonotypes from the bulk population. The secondary T-cell response was weaker than the primary response but faster, peaking on day 5 instead of day 15. A small fraction of clonotypes appeared in both the CD4 and CD8 compartments, likely as a result of convergent recombination. Most clones expanded after primary vaccination (about 95% of CD4 and roughly 90% of CD8) were re-detected after the booster, suggesting that broad memory maintenance occurred. Because only a couple of donors were included in the study, the extent to which the findings can be generalized is limited.

In this sample, this clonotype turned up many times. The antigen it binds to is not known. Within one base of it there is no much larger clone, and no base qualities were kept. In light of the paper, this sample's treatment or condition label describes: live attenuated yellow fever vaccine strain. At each blood-draw timepoint, two biological replicates of bulk PBMCs were collected. A standard Ficoll-Paque protocol was used to isolate PBMCs from peripheral blood. RNA was extracted with TriZol from bulk PBMCs, CD4 and CD8 fractions, and dextramer-positive and dextramer-negative fractions. CDR1 SEHNR and CDR2 FQNEAQ were looked up in the germline V gene (reference sequence). V was cut back by 5 bases and J by 6 bases, leaving a gap of 8 bases between them. The CDR3 holds 12 amino acids from the cysteine to the phenylalanine. The retained sequence is limited to the CDR3, 36 bases, with the frame set at the first base.

TCR cDNA was synthesized by 5'RACE template switching, which introduced a universal primer site and unique molecular identifiers. Priming of cDNA synthesis was performed from both the TCR alpha and TCR beta constant segments. Library amplification used two PCR steps, and the second PCR step added sample barcodes and sequencing adapters. Libraries were sequenced on Illumina HiSeq 2500 (2x100 bp) or NovaSeq (2x150 bp). As for the authors' bioinformatics: Demultiplexing of reads and collapsing into UMI consensus sequences were performed with MIGEC, and V(D)J alignment was carried out with MiXCR. Clonotypes responding to the vaccine were identified with edgeR on replicate PBMC samples, with the criteria of FDR below 0.01 and a log2 fold change above 5 up to day 15. Bulk clonotypes were assigned CD4 or CD8 identity according to which sequenced CD4 or CD8 repertoire held them at higher abundance. TCRdb applied fastp at Q25 and MiXCR to the public reads, then kept only in-frame beta chains. All rows with the same CDR3 protein become a single entry with the most common DNA and genes. The V and J calls were determined by TCRdb, not by the authors. Recorded for this sample are about 320,000 distinct CDR3 sequences; around 6.8% of them occurred a single time. The ten top clones hold 18% of the sample.

This clonotype was obtained from a young man who received the YFV17D yellow fever vaccine. The input for sequencing was PBMCs, taken around 45 days after the first yellow fever vaccination. The V and J segments used are TRBV7-9 and TRBJ1-5, with no D gene named confidently. The CDR3 region: CASSLDLQPQHF. At the DNA level, the sequence is TGTGCCAGCAGCCTTGATCTTCAGCCCCAGCATTTT.